What follows are 9 T cell receptor beta chains derived from one specimen sequenced in a study of T-cell reconstitution after alpha-beta-depleted transplantation in children. The TCRbeta library incorporated unique molecular identifiers. TCRdb reanalysed the PCR reads using MiXCR and keeps one entry per CDR3 protein. The sample has about 400,000 distinct CDR3 sequences; 15% to 20% are singletons. Sequenced material: PBMCs, mostly from graft donor cells, taken 360 days after TCRalphabeta/CD19-depleted stem cell transplant. These receptors were obtained from a boy less than two years old who had a stem cell transplant for Wiskott-Aldrich syndrome, so the T cells may come from the graft donor.

The table lists this clonotype with a few counts. This chain links TRBV9 with TRBJ1-1, with D tentatively TRBD1 (5 bases). Germline loops: CDR1 SGDLS, CDR2 YYNGEE. The CDR3 spans 13 residues. V was trimmed by 4 bases and J by 6 bases, leaving 13 bases between them. CDR3 nucleotides: TGTGCCAGCAGCAGGCAATTGGGGGCTGAAGCTTTCTTT. Translated: CASSRQLGAEAFF.

V and J are TRBV2 and TRBJ1-4; D uncertain. CDR3 length: 15 amino acids. CDR1 is SNHLY, CDR2 FYNNEI, per germline. The germline V and J ends were trimmed by 3 bases and 3 bases, with 11 bases remaining between them. The CDR3 here is CASSDRRLANEKLFF. Written as DNA, the CDR3 is TGTGCCAGCAGTGACCGCCGGCTTGCTAATGAAAAACTGTTTTTT.

This clonotype was counted a few times. The J gene is TRBJ2-3, the V gene TRBV4-3; D is undetermined. Trimming removed 1 base from V and 1 base from J, with 9 bases in between. Germline values: CDR1 LGHNA, CDR2 YSLEER. The CDR3 loop spans 15 amino acids. The DNA of the CDR3 is TGCGCCAGCAGCCAAGGGGATCGGGGCACAGATACGCAGTATTTT. It encodes CASSQGDRGTDTQYF.

This clonotype was observed a few times. The rearrangement links TRBV3-1 to TRBJ1-2; a possible D gene is TRBD1 (5 bases). This CDR3 has 13 amino acids. Trimming stripped 4 bases from V and 1 base from J, with 7 bases between. Germline CDR1 is LGHDT and CDR2 is YNNKEL (reference sequence). The CDR3 region is CASSRGDNYGYTF. The CDR3 DNA reads TGTGCCAGCAGCCGGGGGGATAACTATGGCTACACCTTC.

The CDR3 DNA sequence: TGTGCCAGCAGTTCCTGGGCCCAAAACATTCAGTACTTC. Translation gives CASSSWAQNIQYF. The rearrangement joins TRBV27 to TRBJ2-4; D uncertain. The CDR3 runs to 13 residues. V dropped 4 bases and J dropped 5 bases, with 9 bases sitting between them. CDR1 is MNHEY, CDR2 SMNVEV, per germline (reference sequence).

The chain joins TRBV2 to TRBJ1-1; a weak D match, TRBD1 (6 bases). CDR3 length: 13 residues. The V gene's germline CDR1 is SNHLY and CDR2 FYNNEI. The germline V and J ends were trimmed by 4 bases and 5 bases, with 11 bases remaining between them. DNA of the CDR3: TGTGCCAGCAGTGCGGCAGGGGTGACTGAAGCTTTCTTT. It translates to CASSAAGVTEAFF.

V is TRBV29-1 and J is TRBJ1-3, with 8 bases aligning to TRBD1. The CDR3 runs 18 residues. Germline assignment: CDR1 SQVTM and CDR2 ANQGSEA. Trimming cost V 6 bases and J 0 bases; bases outside gene matches: 16. The DNA of the CDR3 is TGCAGCGTCCACTCCCGACAGGGGTCCTTGAGCTCTGGAAACACCATATATTTT. Its protein product is CSVHSRQGSLSSGNTIYF.

This clonotype was counted a few times. This sequence joins TRBV6-2 or TRBV6-3 and TRBJ2-1; 7 bases are shared with TRBD1. Germline V CDR1 and CDR2: MNHEY, SVGEGT. V trimming: 0 bases; J trimming: 6 bases; junction bases outside the gene matches: 8. CDR3 length: 16 amino acids. In nucleotides, the CDR3 is TGTGCCAGCAGTTACTCGATCGGACAGGTGAGCAATGAGCAGTTCTTC. Translation gives CASSYSIGQVSNEQFF.

The V call is TRBV12-3 or TRBV12-4, the J call TRBJ2-5, with TRBD2 matching over 13 bases. The CDR3 spans 16 residues. V shed 5 bases and J 2 bases; nucleotides not matched to a gene: 5. CDR3 amino acids: CASSPRTSGRQETQYF. For the CDR3, the DNA is TGTGCCAGCAGTCCCCGGACTAGCGGGAGACAAGAGACCCAGTACTTC.